A single sample gave rise to the 29 T cell receptor beta chains below, sequenced in a study of response to subunit inactivated influenza vaccine. A single record per CDR3 protein comes from TCRdb applying MiXCR to the RT-PCR reads. The table includes 650,000 or so distinct CDR3 sequences, 13% to 15% detected once. This specimen consisted of PBMCs from blood, obtained 14 to 15 days before vaccination. These receptors all stem from a man aged 50-60 years who received an inactivated influenza vaccine.

This clonotype was seen just once. CDR3 in DNA: TGTGCCTGGAGTGTCTGGACAGGGGGCCTCACCGGGGAGCTGTTTTTT. As protein: CAWSVWTGGLTGELFF. The chain joins TRBV30 to TRBJ2-2; 11 nucleotides line up with TRBD1. This CDR3 is 16 amino acids long. Germline V gives CDR1 GTSNPN, CDR2 SVGIG (reference sequence). Trimming took 0 bases from V and 4 from J; bases not matched to a gene: 4.

The J gene is TRBJ2-1, the V gene TRBV7-2, with 10 bases fitting TRBD1. J lost 6 bases, V lost 5 bases, and 7 bases had no gene match. The V gene's germline CDR1 is SGHTA and CDR2 FQGNSA. The CDR3 is 15 amino acids. In DNA, the CDR3 is TGTGCCAGCAGCCCGACCGGGACAGGGGTCAATGAGCAGTTCTTC. It translates to CASSPTGTGVNEQFF. The whole variable domain, remainder taken from reference TRBV7-2 and TRBJ2-1, is GAGVSQSPSNKVTEKGKDVELRCDPISGHTALYWYRQSLGQGLEFLIYFQGNSAPDKSGLPSDRFSAERTGGSVSTLTIQRTQQEDSAVYLCASSPTGTGVNEQFFGPGTRLTVL.

This clonotype appeared many times. At one boundary the junction diverges from the germline segment, which might be a read error. The DNA of the CDR3 is TGTGCCAGCAGTCCTTGGGACAGGGGTACCGGGGAGCTGTTTTTT. It translates to CASSPWDRGTGELFF. The genes are TRBV5-1 and TRBJ2-2, with TRBD1 matching 10 bases. The CDR3 contains 15 residues. Germline V CDR1 and CDR2: SGHRS, YFSETQ.

This clonotype was detected a few times. This sequence joins TRBV3-1 and TRBJ2-7; no firm D call. The V gene's germline CDR1 is LGHDT and CDR2 YNNKEL (reference sequence). Trimming removed 2 bases from V and 2 bases from J, with 4 bases in between. This CDR3 comprises 12 residues. CDR3 DNA sequence: TGTGCCAGCAGCCAATCCCCCTACGAGCAGTACTTC. This translates into CASSQSPYEQYF.

This clonotype was found a few times. The rearrangement joins TRBV12-3 or TRBV12-4 to TRBJ1-2; no clear D gene. The V gene lost 2 bases and the J gene lost 0 bases, with 13 bases spanning the gap. The CDR3 length is 16 residues. CDR3 sequence: CASSLTVRRSNYGYTF. The CDR3 DNA is TGTGCCAGCAGTTTAACCGTCAGGAGATCTAACTATGGCTACACCTTC.

This clonotype was picked up a small number of times. The V gene is TRBV10-3, the J gene TRBJ2-7, with TRBD2 as a possible D gene (6 bases). The CDR3 consists of 16 residues. Germline V gene sequence: CDR1 ENHRY, CDR2 SYGVKD. V lost 3 bases and J 2 bases, leaving 17 bases between the germline ends. The DNA of the CDR3 is TGTGCCATCAGTGATCAAGACATCGGACTAACCTACGAGCAGTACTTC. Encoded protein: CAISDQDIGLTYEQYF.

The chain joins TRBV20-1 to TRBJ1-5; no definite D call. The CDR3 sequence is 14 residues long. Germline CDR1 and CDR2: DFQATT and SNEGSKA (reference sequence). V was cut by 1 base and J by 0 bases, with 7 bases left in between. In DNA, the CDR3 is TGCAGTGCTAGAGGGGTCTATAGCAATCAGCCCCAGCATTTT. Translating it yields CSARGVYSNQPQHF.

V and J are TRBV7-2 and TRBJ2-3; D possibly uses TRBD1 or TRBD2 (5 bases each). The CDR3 covers 15 residues. V was shortened by 3 bases and J by 4 bases, with 14 bases between the two germline ends. Per germline, CDR1 SGHTA and CDR2 FQGNSA. The CDR3 nucleotides read TGTGCCAGCAGCTTGGGACCTAGCCCACCAGATACGCAGTATTTT. Translating gives CASSLGPSPPDTQYF.

This chain links TRBV21-1 with TRBJ2-1; the table's TRBD2 call for D was not verified on the DNA. TRBV21-1 is annotated as a pseudogene. The CDR3 consists of 17 residues. The CDR3 here is CARELGAGGCSYNEQFF. The CDR3, as DNA: TGTGCCAGGGAACTTGGGGCGGGAGGGTGCTCCTACAATGAGCAGTTCTTC.

This clonotype has more than one count but fewer than ten. The CDR3 is CASSQVKQSYGYTF. The CDR3 nucleotides are TGTGCCAGCAGCCAAGTCAAACAGTCCTATGGCTACACCTTC. The chain recombines TRBV4-2 with TRBJ1-2; D uncertain. The CDR3 loop spans 14 amino acids. Germline assignment: CDR1 LGHNA and CDR2 YNFKEQ. With 1 base removed from V and 4 bases from J, the gap between germline ends came to 10 bases.

This sequence joins TRBV20-1 and TRBJ2-5, with 10 bases aligning to TRBD2. The CDR3 loop spans 14 amino acids. Germline V gene lookup returns CDR1 DFQATT and CDR2 SNEGSKA (reference sequence). With V trimmed by 8 bases and J by 1 base, 7 bases remained unmatched. Here the CDR3 reads CSTRTSGRQETQYF. CDR3 DNA: TGCAGTACCCGGACTAGCGGACGCCAAGAGACCCAGTACTTC.

This clonotype has only a few counts. This chain joins TRBV20-1 and TRBJ1-1, with D unclear. CDR3 length: 11 residues. V lost 8 bases and J lost 0, with 7 bases in between. The V gene's germline CDR1 is DFQATT and CDR2 SNEGSKA (reference sequence). The CDR3 nucleotides read TGCAGTACAGTTTTGAACACTGAAGCTTTCTTT. It is translated as CSTVLNTEAFF.

The sample holds many counts of this clonotype. V usage is TRBV28 and J usage is TRBJ1-1; D uncertain. V shed 7 bases and J shed 2 bases, with 5 bases lying between them. This CDR3 has 11 amino acids. Germline V lookup: CDR1 MDHEN, CDR2 SYDVKM. As DNA, the CDR3 is TGTGCCAGCAACCGAAACACTGAAGCTTTCTTT. Its translation: CASNRNTEAFF.

The chain recombines TRBV29-1 with TRBJ2-7; TRBD1 aligns across 7 bases. V shed 4 bases and J 7 bases; nucleotides not matched to a gene: 4. The CDR3 is 11 amino acids. CDR1 and CDR2 from the germline V gene are SQVTM and ANQGSEA. The CDR3 bases are TGCAGCGTTGTTTACAGGGGTGAGCAGTACTTC. It encodes CSVVYRGEQYF.

The chain links TRBV18 to TRBJ2-7, with no clear D. Trimming removed 3 bases at V and 5 bases at J, with 11 bases between. The CDR3 length is 13 residues. From germline, CDR1 is KGHSH and CDR2 LQKENI. In DNA form, the CDR3 reads TGTGCCAGCTCACCGGGGTTCGTCGACGAGCAGTACTTC. Protein product: CASSPGFVDEQYF.

The sample holds a few counts of this clonotype. V usage is TRBV4-3 and J usage is TRBJ1-5; D is uncertain. V was clipped by 0 bases and J by 5 bases, with 11 bases between them. The CDR3 is 15 residues long. Germline loops: CDR1 LGHNA, CDR2 YSLEER. This chain's CDR3 is CASSQDWGSDQPQHF. The CDR3 coding sequence is TGCGCCAGCAGCCAAGATTGGGGTTCGGATCAGCCCCAGCATTTT.

This clonotype has a handful of counts. The J gene is TRBJ2-7, the V gene TRBV5-1; maybe TRBD1 (5 bases). The germline V gene encodes CDR1 SGHRS and CDR2 YFSETQ. This CDR3 is built from 15 residues. With 0 bases removed from V and 6 bases from J, the gap between germline ends came to 16 bases. The CDR3 loop is CASSLDIPGSGEQYF. The CDR3 nucleotides are TGCGCCAGCAGCTTGGATATCCCAGGGTCGGGCGAGCAGTACTTC. Full variable domain (missing parts from reference TRBV5-1 and TRBJ2-7): KAGVTQTPRYLIKTRGQQVTLSCSPISGHRSVSWYQQTPGQGLQFLFEYFSETQRNKGNFPGRFSGRQFSNSRSEMNVSTLELGDSALYLCASSLDIPGSGEQYFGPGTRLTVT.

The chain links TRBV10-3 to TRBJ1-5, with TRBD1 as a possible D gene (5 bases). Per germline, CDR1 ENHRY and CDR2 SYGVKD. The V end lost 0 bases, the J end lost 7 bases, and 7 bases lay between the germline ends. The CDR3 sequence is 13 residues long. CDR3 bases: TGTGCCATCAGTGAGTCTAGGGGACAGCCCCAGCATTTT. Translation gives CAISESRGQPQHF.

This chain uses TRBV2 with TRBJ1-2, with a possible D match to TRBD1 (6 bases). This CDR3 spans 16 amino acids. Looked up from germline, CDR1 is SNHLY and CDR2 is FYNNEI. V lost 1 base, J lost 2 bases, and 14 bases lay in between. This chain's CDR3 is CASSEVLGHLNYGYTF. CDR3 DNA: TGTGCCAGCAGTGAAGTGTTGGGACATCTAAACTATGGCTACACCTTC.

This clonotype was picked up many times. The chain has TRBV6-1 and TRBJ1-2; D is unclear. V gave up 5 bases and J gave up 8 bases, with 15 bases separating them. In germline, CDR1 is MNHNS, CDR2 SASEGT. The CDR3 runs to 13 residues. CDR3 sequence reads: CASSREGSGGYTF. The DNA of the CDR3 is TGTGCCAGCAGTCGCGAAGGGTCGGGAGGCTACACCTTC.

Only a few counts were recorded for this clonotype. The chain employs TRBV4-3 and TRBJ2-7; D call uncertain. The CDR3 is made up of 12 amino acids. The germline gives CDR1 LGHNA, CDR2 YSLEER. V lost 6 bases, J lost 3 bases, and 9 bases lay in between. In nucleotides, the CDR3 is TGCGCCAGCAGTGAGGATGGCTACGAGCAGTACTTC. It yields the protein CASSEDGYEQYF.

This clonotype turned up a few times. The gene calls are TRBV5-1 and TRBJ2-5, with 10 bases that match TRBD2. The length of the CDR3 is 18 residues. Germline-derived CDR1 and CDR2 are SGHRS and YFSETQ. V dropped 0 bases and J dropped 2; count of bases not matched to a gene: 10. CDR3 nucleotide sequence: TGCGCCAGCAGCTTGGTGACCTCTAGCGGGAGCTCGCAAGAGACCCAGTACTTC. Its protein product is CASSLVTSSGSSQETQYF.

In this sample, this clonotype turned up many times. The chain is built from TRBV5-8 and TRBJ1-5; a possible D gene is TRBD1 (6 bases). V was shortened by 2 bases and J by 4 bases, with 13 bases between the two germline ends. This CDR3 comprises 15 residues. CDR1 and CDR2 (germline): SGHTS, YDEGEE. CDR3 nucleotides: TGTGCCAGCAGCTTAGGGACATTACGAAATCAGCCCCAGCATTTT. Translated: CASSLGTLRNQPQHF.

The rearrangement uses TRBV15 and TRBJ2-3, with 13 nucleotides matching TRBD2. The CDR3 sequence is 16 residues long. Per the germline V gene, CDR1 is LNHNV and CDR2 is YYDKDF (reference sequence). Losses at the gene ends were 4 bases for V and 6 bases for J; bases not matched to a gene: 7. The CDR3 region has the DNA TGTGCCACCAGCATAGGACTAGCGGGAGTCACGGATACGCAGTATTTT. This sequence encodes CATSIGLAGVTDTQYF.

The chain combines TRBV7-8 with TRBJ1-1; D might be TRBD1 (5 bases). The CDR3 runs to 14 residues. Trimming removed 6 bases from V and 4 bases from J, with 15 bases in between. From germline, CDR1 is SGHVS and CDR2 FQNEAQ. DNA of the CDR3: TGTGCCAGCAGATATAGAGGGGCCGCCACTGAAGCTTTCTTT. This codes for CASRYRGAATEAFF.

The chain combines TRBV3-1 with TRBJ1-1; no clear D gene. CDR3 size: 15 residues. Germline V lookup: CDR1 LGHDT, CDR2 YNNKEL (reference sequence). Deletions cut 1 base from V and 0 bases from J, with 9 bases between. In nucleotides, the CDR3 is TGTGCCAGCAGCCAAGCGGGGATCATGAACACTGAAGCTTTCTTT. It yields the protein CASSQAGIMNTEAFF. Looking up the rest from reference TRBV3-1 and TRBJ1-1 gives the full variable domain: DTAVSQTPKYLVTQMGNDKSIKCEQNLGHDTMYWYKQDSKKFLKIMFSYNNKELIINETVPNRFSPKSPDKAHLNLHINSLELGDSAVYFCASSQAGIMNTEAFFGQGTRLTVV.

V gene TRBV3-1 combines with J gene TRBJ2-7; a possible D gene is TRBD2 (5 bases). Trimming pared 1 base from V and 0 bases from J, leaving 16 bases between. This CDR3 has 17 residues. Germline CDR1 LGHDT, CDR2 YNNKEL (reference sequence). The CDR3 DNA reads as TGTGCCAGCAGCCAAGCTTTAGCGACCGTGACCTCCTACGAGCAGTACTTC. Protein: CASSQALATVTSYEQYF.

The chain recombines TRBV7-2 with TRBJ2-5; no clear D. V dropped 5 bases and J dropped 7 bases, with 14 bases sitting between them. The CDR3 spans 13 residues. Germline V gene lookup returns CDR1 SGHTA and CDR2 FQGNSA. CDR3: CASSPPGQWTQYF. CDR3 coding DNA: TGTGCCAGCAGCCCCCCCGGGCAGTGGACCCAGTACTTC.

In this sample, this clonotype turned up a few times. The chain combines TRBV5-1 with TRBJ2-1, with D perhaps matching TRBD2 (6 bases). V was trimmed by 1 base and J by 8 bases, leaving 10 bases between them. From germline, CDR1 is SGHRS and CDR2 YFSETQ. The CDR3 has 13 residues. CDR3 residues: CASSLSGEDEQFF. The CDR3 coding sequence is TGCGCCAGCAGCTTGTCGGGGGAGGATGAGCAGTTCTTC.